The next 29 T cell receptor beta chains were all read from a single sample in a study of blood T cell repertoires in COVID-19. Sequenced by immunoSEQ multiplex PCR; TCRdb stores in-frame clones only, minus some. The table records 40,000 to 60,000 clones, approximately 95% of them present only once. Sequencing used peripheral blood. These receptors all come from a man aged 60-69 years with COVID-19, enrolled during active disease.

The CDR3, as DNA: TGTGCCAGCACCGGGAGGCTTGCTAGCAATCAGCCCCAGCATTTT. Residues: CASTGRLASNQPQHF. The chain has TRBV2 and TRBJ1-5; D gene uncertain. The V gene's germline CDR1 is SNHLY and CDR2 FYNNEI. This CDR3 is 15 amino acids long. The V end was cut by 7 bases, the J end by 0 bases, with 13 bases between.

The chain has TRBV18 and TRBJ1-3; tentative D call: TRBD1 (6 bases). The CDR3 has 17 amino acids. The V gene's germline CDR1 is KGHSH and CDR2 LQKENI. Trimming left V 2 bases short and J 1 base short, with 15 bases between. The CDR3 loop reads CASSPAVTGLSGNTIYF. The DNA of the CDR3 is TGTGCCAGCTCACCAGCGGTTACAGGGTTGTCTGGAAACACCATATATTTT.

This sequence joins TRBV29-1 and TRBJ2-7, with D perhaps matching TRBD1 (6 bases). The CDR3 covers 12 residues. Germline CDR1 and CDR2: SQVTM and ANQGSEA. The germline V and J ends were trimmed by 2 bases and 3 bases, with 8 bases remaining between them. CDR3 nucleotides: TGCAGCGTTGAACTACAGGGCTACGAGCAGTACTTC. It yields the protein CSVELQGYEQYF.

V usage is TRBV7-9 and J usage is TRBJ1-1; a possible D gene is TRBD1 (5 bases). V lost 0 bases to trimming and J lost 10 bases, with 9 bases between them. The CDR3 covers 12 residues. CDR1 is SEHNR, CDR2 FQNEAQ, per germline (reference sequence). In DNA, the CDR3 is TGTGCCAGCAGCTTAGCGTCGGGGGGAGCTTTCTTT. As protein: CASSLASGGAFF.

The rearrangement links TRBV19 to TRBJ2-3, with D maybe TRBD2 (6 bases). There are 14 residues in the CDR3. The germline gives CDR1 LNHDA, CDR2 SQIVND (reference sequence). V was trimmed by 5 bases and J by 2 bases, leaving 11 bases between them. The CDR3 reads CASSSGLYTDTQYF. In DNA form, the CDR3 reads TGTGCCAGTAGTTCGGGACTCTACACAGATACGCAGTATTTT.

The CDR3 DNA reads as TGTGCCAGCAGTGGCCCTTCCGGGGGGGGGAGCACAGATACGCAGTATTTT. Encoded protein: CASSGPSGGGSTDTQYF. The V call is TRBV6-1, the J call TRBJ2-3, with TRBD2 matching over 8 bases. Germline CDR1 and CDR2: MNHNS and SASEGT. With 4 bases clipped from V and 0 bases from J, the junction kept 9 bases outside the gene matches. There are 17 residues in the CDR3.

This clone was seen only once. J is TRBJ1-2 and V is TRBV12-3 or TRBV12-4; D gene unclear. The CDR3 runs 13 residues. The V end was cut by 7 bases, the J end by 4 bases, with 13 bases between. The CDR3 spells CASTLGRSYGYTF. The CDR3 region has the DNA TGTGCCAGCACCTTGGGGAGATCCTATGGCTACACCTTC.

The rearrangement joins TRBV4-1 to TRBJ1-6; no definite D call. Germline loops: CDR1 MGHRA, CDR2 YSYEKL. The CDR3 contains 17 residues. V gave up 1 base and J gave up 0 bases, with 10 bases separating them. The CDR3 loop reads CASSQVQAGSYNSPLHF. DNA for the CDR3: TGCGCCAGCAGCCAAGTTCAGGCCGGCTCCTATAATTCACCCCTCCACTTT.

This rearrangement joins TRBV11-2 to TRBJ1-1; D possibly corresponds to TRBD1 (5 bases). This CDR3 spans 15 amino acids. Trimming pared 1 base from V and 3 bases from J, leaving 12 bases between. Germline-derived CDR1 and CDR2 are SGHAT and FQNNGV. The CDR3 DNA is TGTGCCAGCAGCTTAGGCTGGGCGGGGGACACTGAAGCTTTCTTT. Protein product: CASSLGWAGDTEAFF.

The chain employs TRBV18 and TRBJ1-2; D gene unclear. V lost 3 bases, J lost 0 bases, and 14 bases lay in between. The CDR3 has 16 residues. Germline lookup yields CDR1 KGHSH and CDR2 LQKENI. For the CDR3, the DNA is TGTGCCAGCTCACCTTCCCCCGGCGGAGCTAACTATGGCTACACCTTC. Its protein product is CASSPSPGGANYGYTF.

This CDR3 reads CASSQARGSSYNSPLHF. The CDR3 DNA reads TGCGCCAGCAGCCAGGCTAGGGGGAGCTCCTATAATTCACCCCTCCACTTT. The gene calls are TRBV4-1 and TRBJ1-6; perhaps TRBD1 as D (6 bases). V was trimmed by 3 bases and J by 0 bases, leaving 12 bases between them. The CDR3 runs 17 residues. CDR1 and CDR2 (germline): MGHRA, YSYEKL.

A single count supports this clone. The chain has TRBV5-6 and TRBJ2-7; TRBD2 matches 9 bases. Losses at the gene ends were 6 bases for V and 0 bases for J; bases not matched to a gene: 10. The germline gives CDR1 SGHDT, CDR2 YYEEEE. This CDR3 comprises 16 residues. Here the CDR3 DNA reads TGTGCCAGCACCCCGAGTAGCGGGGGACCCTCCTACGAGCAGTACTTC. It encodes CASTPSSGGPSYEQYF.

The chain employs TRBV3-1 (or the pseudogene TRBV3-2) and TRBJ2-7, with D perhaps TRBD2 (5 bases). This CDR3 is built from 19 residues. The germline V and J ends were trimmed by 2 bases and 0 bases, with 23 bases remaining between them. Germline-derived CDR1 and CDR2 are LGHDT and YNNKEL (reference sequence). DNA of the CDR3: TGTGCCAGCAGCCAAATACGCGCCGGTGAGAGGGAGACCTCCTACGAGCAGTACTTC. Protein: CASSQIRAGERETSYEQYF.

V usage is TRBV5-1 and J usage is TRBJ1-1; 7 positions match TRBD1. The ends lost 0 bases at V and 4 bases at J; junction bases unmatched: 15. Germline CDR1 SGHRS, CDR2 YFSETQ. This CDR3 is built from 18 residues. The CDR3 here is CASSLASQGSLLGTEAFF. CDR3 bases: TGCGCCAGCAGCTTGGCCTCACAGGGGTCCCTCTTGGGCACTGAAGCTTTCTTT.

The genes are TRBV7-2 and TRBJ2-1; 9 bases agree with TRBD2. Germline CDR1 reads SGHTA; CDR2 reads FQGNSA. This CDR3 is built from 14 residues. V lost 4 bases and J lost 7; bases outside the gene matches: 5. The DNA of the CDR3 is TGTGCCAGCAGCTCAGGACTAGCGTTGAATGAGCAGTTCTTC. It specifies CASSSGLALNEQFF.

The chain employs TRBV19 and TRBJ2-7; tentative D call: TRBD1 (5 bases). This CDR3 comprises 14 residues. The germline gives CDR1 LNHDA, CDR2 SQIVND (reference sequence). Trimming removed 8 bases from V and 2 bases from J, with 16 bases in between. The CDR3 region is CASPYPQETYEQYF. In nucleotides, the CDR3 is TGTGCCAGTCCTTACCCACAGGAGACCTACGAGCAGTACTTC.

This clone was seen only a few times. CDR3 loop: CASSSSGTGVNEQFF. In DNA, the CDR3 is TGCGCCAGCAGCAGCTCCGGGACAGGGGTCAATGAGCAGTTCTTC. The gene calls are TRBV5-1 and TRBJ2-1; 10 bases map to TRBD1. After removal of 4 bases from V and 6 bases from J, the junction contained 7 bases not matched to a gene. Germline-derived CDR1 and CDR2 are SGHRS and YFSETQ. The CDR3 totals 15 residues.

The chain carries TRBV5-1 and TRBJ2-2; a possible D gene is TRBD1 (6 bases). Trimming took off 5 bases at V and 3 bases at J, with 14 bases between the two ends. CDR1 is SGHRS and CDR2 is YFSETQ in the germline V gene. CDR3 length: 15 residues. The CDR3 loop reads CASRWTDYYTGELFF. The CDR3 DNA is TGCGCCAGCAGATGGACAGACTACTACACCGGGGAGCTGTTTTTT.

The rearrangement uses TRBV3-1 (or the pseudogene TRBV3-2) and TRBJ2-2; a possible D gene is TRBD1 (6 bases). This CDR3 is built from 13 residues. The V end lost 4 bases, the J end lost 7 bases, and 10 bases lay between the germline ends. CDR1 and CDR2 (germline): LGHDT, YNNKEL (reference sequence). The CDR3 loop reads CASSLLGGGELFF. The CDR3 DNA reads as TGTGCCAGCAGCCTTTTAGGGGGCGGGGAGCTGTTTTTT.

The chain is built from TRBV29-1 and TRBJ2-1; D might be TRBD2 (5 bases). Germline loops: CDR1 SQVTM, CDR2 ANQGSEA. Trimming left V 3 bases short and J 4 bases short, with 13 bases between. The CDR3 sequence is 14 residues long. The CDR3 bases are TGCAGCGTTGACGGGGAAACACTTTACAATGAGCAGTTCTTC. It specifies CSVDGETLYNEQFF.

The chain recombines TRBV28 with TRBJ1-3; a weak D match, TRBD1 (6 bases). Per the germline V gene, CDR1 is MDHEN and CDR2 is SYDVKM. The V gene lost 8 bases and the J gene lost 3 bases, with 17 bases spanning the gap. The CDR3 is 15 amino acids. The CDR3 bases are TGTGCCAGCGGGGAACTACAGGGTTTTGGAAACACCATATATTTT. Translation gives CASGELQGFGNTIYF.

The CDR3 spells CASSRRDRADYGYTF. The CDR3, as DNA: TGTGCCAGCTCACGGAGGGACAGGGCCGACTATGGCTACACCTTC. The chain combines TRBV18 with TRBJ1-2; 9 positions match TRBD1. The CDR3 covers 15 residues. CDR1 and CDR2 (germline): KGHSH, LQKENI. With 4 bases clipped from V and 3 bases from J, the junction kept 6 bases outside the gene matches.

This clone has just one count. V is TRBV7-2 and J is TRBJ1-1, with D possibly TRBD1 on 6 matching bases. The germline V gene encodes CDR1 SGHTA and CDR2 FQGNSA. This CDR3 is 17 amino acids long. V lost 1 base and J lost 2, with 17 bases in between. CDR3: CASSLGRGSTRNTEAFF. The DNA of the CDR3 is TGTGCCAGCAGCTTAGGAAGGGGGTCGACGCGAAACACTGAAGCTTTCTTT.

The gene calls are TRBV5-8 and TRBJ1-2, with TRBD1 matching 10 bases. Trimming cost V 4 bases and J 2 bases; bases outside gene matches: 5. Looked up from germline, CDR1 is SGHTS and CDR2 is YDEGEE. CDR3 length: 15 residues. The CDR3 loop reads CASSRDRGINYGYTF. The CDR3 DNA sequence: TGTGCCAGCAGCAGGGACAGGGGAATAAACTATGGCTACACCTTC. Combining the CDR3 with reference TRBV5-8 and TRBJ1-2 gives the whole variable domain EAGVTQSPTHLIKTRGQQATLRCSPISGHTSVYWYQQALGLGLQFLLWYDEGEERNRGNFPPRFSGRQFPNYSSELNVNALELEDSALYLCASSRDRGINYGYTFGSGTRLTVV.

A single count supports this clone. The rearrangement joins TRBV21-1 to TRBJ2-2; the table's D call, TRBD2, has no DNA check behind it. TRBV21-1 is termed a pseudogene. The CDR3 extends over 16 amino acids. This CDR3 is CASSRRREGRTGELFF. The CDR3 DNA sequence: TGTGCCAGCAGCAGGAGGCGGGAGGGACGGACCGGGGAGCTGTTTTTT.

The CDR3 sequence is CASSEAAGGDEQYF. The CDR3 region has the DNA TGTGCCAGCAGTGAAGCAGCGGGGGGGGACGAGCAGTACTTC. The chain employs TRBV6-1 and TRBJ2-7, with TRBD2 matching over 10 bases. The CDR3 is made up of 14 amino acids. Germline values: CDR1 MNHNS, CDR2 SASEGT. The ends lost 0 bases at V and 5 bases at J; junction bases unmatched: 1.

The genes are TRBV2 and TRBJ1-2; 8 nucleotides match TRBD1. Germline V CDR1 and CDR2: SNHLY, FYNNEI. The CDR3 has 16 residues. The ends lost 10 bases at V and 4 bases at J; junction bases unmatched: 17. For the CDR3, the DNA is TGTGCCACCTCGGCACAGGGGGTCGTCGCTGGCTATGGCTACACCTTC. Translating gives CATSAQGVVAGYGYTF. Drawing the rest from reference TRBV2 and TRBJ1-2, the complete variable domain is EPEVTQTPSHQVTQMGQEVILRCVPISNHLYFYWYRQILGQKVEFLVSFYNNEISEKSEIFDDQFSVERPDGSNFTLKIRSTKLEDSAMYFCATSAQGVVAGYGYTFGSGTRLTVV.

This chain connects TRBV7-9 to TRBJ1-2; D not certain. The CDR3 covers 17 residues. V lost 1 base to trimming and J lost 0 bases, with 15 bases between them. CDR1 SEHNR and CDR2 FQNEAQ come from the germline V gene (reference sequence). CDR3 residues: CASSLGPTDLANYGYTF. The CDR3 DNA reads TGTGCCAGCAGCTTAGGCCCTACAGATTTAGCTAACTATGGCTACACCTTC.

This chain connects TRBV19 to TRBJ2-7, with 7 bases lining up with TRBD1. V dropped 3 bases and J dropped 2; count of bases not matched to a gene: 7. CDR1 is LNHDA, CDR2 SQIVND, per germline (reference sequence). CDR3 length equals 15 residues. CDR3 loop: CASSIDLGTAYEQYF. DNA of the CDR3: TGTGCCAGTAGTATCGACTTAGGGACAGCCTACGAGCAGTACTTC. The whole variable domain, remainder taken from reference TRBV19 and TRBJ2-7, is DGGITQSPKYLFRKEGQNVTLSCEQNLNHDAMYWYRQDPGQGLRLIYYSQIVNDFQKGDIAEGYSVSREKKESFPLTVTSAQKNPTAFYLCASSIDLGTAYEQYFGPGTRLTVT.